Below, one T cell receptor (beta chain) is given with its context. No antigen is known for it. This record belongs to a study of monozygotic twins with inflammatory bowel disease. Study-level points and caveats: Among IBD patients, fewer clonotypes were shared with others than among healthy twins, especially with disease activity.

This CDR3 is 15 amino acids long. Germline V CDR1 and CDR2: MNHEY, SVGAGI. Each CDR3 protein gets one entry in TCRdb, which reprocessed the 5' RACE reads and gives no DNA. The sample has fewer than 550,000 distinct CDR3 sequences, and its top ten clones hold approximately 2.3%. Collection yielded roughly 2.5 ml of blood per donor. The sample was blood. The V and J genes are TRBV6-5 and TRBJ1-6. This receptor was identified in a human donor with ulcerative colitis or Crohn's disease, or a healthy co-twin of an affected twin (not recorded which). The CDR3 here is CASSYSVTRNSPLHF.